One sample yielded the 3 T cell receptor beta chains listed below, sequenced in a study of identical twins. Via MiXCR, TCRdb re-called the 5' RACE reads, giving one row per CDR3 protein. This sample has about 240,000 distinct CDR3 sequences, with 8% to 11% found just once. The sample comprised memory T cells sorted from blood. Receptor source: a man aged 45-65 years in good health.

In its sample, this clonotype was seen a few times. The chain recombines TRBV19 with TRBJ1-5, with 7 bases lining up with TRBD1. V shed 7 bases and J 3 bases; nucleotides not matched to a gene: 3. Germline V gene data show CDR1 as LNHDA and CDR2 as SQIVND (reference sequence). The CDR3 has 13 amino acids. The CDR3 loop is CASTDRANQPQHF. The CDR3 DNA reads TGTGCCAGTACCGACAGGGCCAATCAGCCCCAGCATTTT.

This chain connects TRBV19 to TRBJ2-6; either TRBD1 or TRBD2 may supply D (5 bases each). Trimming left V 8 bases short and J 0 bases short, with 11 bases between. Germline V gene lookup returns CDR1 LNHDA and CDR2 SQIVND (reference sequence). CDR3 length equals 15 residues. The CDR3 DNA reads as TGTGCCAGTGGGGACCGAGGCTCTGGGGCCAACGTCCTGACTTTC. It encodes CASGDRGSGANVLTF. Full variable domain (outside the CDR3, taken from reference TRBV19 and TRBJ2-6): DGGITQSPKYLFRKEGQNVTLSCEQNLNHDAMYWYRQDPGQGLRLIYYSQIVNDFQKGDIAEGYSVSREKKESFPLTVTSAQKNPTAFYLCASGDRGSGANVLTFGAGSRLTVL.

About this clonotype itself: Likely a read error: the CDR3 ends without its conserved phenylalanine or tryptophan. This chain connects TRBV12-3 or TRBV12-4 to TRBJ2-7; 9 nucleotides line up with TRBD1. The V segment lost 3 bases and the J segment 2 bases; nucleotides outside the gene matches: 2. The CDR3 is 14 amino acids. CDR3 coding DNA: TGTGCCAGCAGTTTGCGACAGGGGGCCTACGAGCAGTACCTC. It codes for CASSLRQGAYEQYL.